This TCR beta chain was profiled in a study of blood T cells in healthy people across ages. CDR3 length equals 15 residues. Germline CDR1 KGHSH, CDR2 LQKENI. The V gene lost 1 base and the J gene lost 0 bases, with 7 bases spanning the gap. Through a sample-barcoded 5' primer and a J-beta primer mix, a second PCR was run for 7 to 11 cycles. Each CDR3 protein gets one entry after TCRdb re-called the 5' RACE reads with MiXCR. Seen here are approximately 1.5 million distinct CDR3 sequences, 40% to 45% observed once, and the top ten hold 4%. Of note for this clonotype: Its matching antigen is unknown.

Study results and limitations: A greater number of naive CD4+ cells and higher diversity distinguished long-lived donors from aged donors. The study regarded diversity estimates from one million T cells as underestimates. PBMCs were not sorted, which prevented a conclusive comparison of naive versus antigen-experienced cells. Unknown donor CMV status possibly confounded expanded clonotype changes.

Material for sequencing was blood. The source of this sequence is a woman under 30 in good health. The chain joins TRBV18 to TRBJ1-3; possibly TRBD1 for D (5 bases). The CDR3 coding sequence is TGTGCCAGCTCACCACGACAGCTCTCTGGAAACACCATATATTTT. Its protein product is CASSPRQLSGNTIYF.